This entry concerns a single T cell receptor (beta chain). The table came from immunoSEQ multiplex PCR; TCRdb's copy has only in-frame clones and leaves some out. The sample records approximately 220,000 clones, just over 85% being singletons. The sample belongs to a study of blood T cell repertoires in COVID-19. Study context: Sample material is recorded as cDNA or gDNA derived from T cells, B-cell-depleted T cells, or PBMCs.

Germline loops: CDR1 LNHDA, CDR2 SQIVND (reference sequence). The CDR3 length is 13 residues. The ends lost 8 bases at V and 5 bases at J; junction bases unmatched: 6. The origin of this receptor is a woman between 40 and 55 years old with acute COVID-19. V is TRBV19 and J is TRBJ1-1; 9 nucleotides match TRBD1. The specimen sequenced was PBMCs or T cells enriched from blood (not recorded which). The CDR3 sequence is CASLDRGYTEAFF. The DNA of the CDR3 is TGTGCCAGTTTGGACAGGGGATATACTGAAGCTTTCTTT. The entire variable domain, with the rest obtained from reference TRBV19 and TRBJ1-1, is as follows: DGGITQSPKYLFRKEGQNVTLSCEQNLNHDAMYWYRQDPGQGLRLIYYSQIVNDFQKGDIAEGYSVSREKKESFPLTVTSAQKNPTAFYLCASLDRGYTEAFFGQGTRLTVV.